These T cell receptor beta chains were read from a single sample in a study of vaccination and CD4 T cells after COVID-19. These TCRs' antigens remain unknown. TCRdb recomputed calls from the PCR reads with MiXCR, one row per CDR3 protein. The sample consists of around 19,000 distinct CDR3 sequences, under 55% of them appearing once. Sequencing used CD4+ T cells from blood, cultured in vitro, obtained before SARS-CoV-2 vaccination. These receptors originate from a human donor who had recovered from COVID-19. CDR3s include the opening cysteine and the closing phenylalanine or tryptophan. A D gene is named only where the DNA matches it firmly. Clone size, where shown, is once, few, many, or a class for clones that have expanded.

CDR3 protein	CDR3 DNA	V gene	J gene	clone size	D gene
CSARVGGRDGYTF	TGCAGTGCTAGAGTGGGGGGCAGGGATGGCTACACCTTC	TRBV20-1	TRBJ1-2	.	.
CASSPRGQFSGNTIYF	TGCGCCAGCAGCCCGAGGGGACAGTTCTCTGGAAACACCATATATTTT	TRBV5-1	TRBJ1-3	once	TRBD1
CASSLRTTTDTQYF	TGTGCCAGCAGCTTGAGGACTACCACAGATACGCAGTATTTT	TRBV5-4	TRBJ2-3	.	.
CSAPGQGQETQYF	TGCAGTGCTCCGGGACAGGGCCAAGAGACCCAGTACTTC	TRBV20-1	TRBJ2-5	.	TRBD1
CASSLGATPEGQQYF	TGTGCCAGCAGCTTAGGTGCCACCCCAGAAGGACAGCAGTACTTC	TRBV7-9	TRBJ2-7	few	.
CASSFTQGAGQPQHF	TGTGCCAGCAGCTTCACACAGGGGGCAGGTCAGCCCCAGCATTTT	TRBV7-8	TRBJ1-5	.	TRBD1
CASSLGGYGNQPQHF	TGTGCCAGCAGTCTGGGTGGGTACGGCAATCAGCCCCAGCATTTT	TRBV6-1	TRBJ1-5	few	.
CASSLGGEVSPLHF	TGTGCCAGCAGTTTGGGGGGGGAGGTTTCACCCCTCCACTTT	TRBV12-3/TRBV12-4	TRBJ1-6	.	.
CASSNGSPLHF	TGTGCCAGCAGCAACGGTTCACCCCTCCACTTT	TRBV7-2	TRBJ1-6	.	.
CASSQRGPGELFF	TGTGCCAGCAGCCAAAGGGGTCCCGGGGAGCTGTTTTTT	TRBV14	TRBJ2-2	.	.
CASRGTLAGNTIYF	TGTGCCAGCAGAGGGACACTGGCTGGAAACACCATATATTTT	TRBV6-1	TRBJ1-3	few	.
CASSWGGGGNTIYF	TGTGCCAGCAGCTGGGGGGGTGGTGGAAACACCATATATTTT	TRBV7-8	TRBJ1-3	once	.
CASSQGPMNTEAFF	TGCGCCAGCAGTCAGGGGCCAATGAACACTGAAGCTTTCTTT	TRBV5-1	TRBJ1-1	.	.
CASSSPGETQYF	TGCGCCAGCAGCTCCCCGGGAGAGACCCAGTACTTC	TRBV5-1	TRBJ2-5	.	.
CSARVGGGGYTF	TGCAGTGCTAGAGTCGGGGGGGGTGGCTACACCTTC	TRBV20-1	TRBJ1-2	.	.
CASLREGSYGYTF	TGTGCCAGTCTGAGGGAGGGTAGCTATGGCTACACCTTC	TRBV12-3/TRBV12-4	TRBJ1-2	.	.
CASRQGQGYEQYF	TGTGCCAGCAGACAGGGACAGGGCTACGAGCAGTACTTC	TRBV7-2	TRBJ2-7	.	TRBD1
CSARDLPGHEQYF	TGCAGTGCTAGAGATTTGCCAGGCCACGAGCAGTACTTC	TRBV20-1	TRBJ2-7	.	.
CASSPLVLRNTEAFF	TGTGCCAGCTCACCACTAGTCCTCAGGAACACTGAAGCTTTCTTT	TRBV18	TRBJ1-1	.	.
CASTQQGEVAEAFF	TGTGCCAGCACCCAGCAGGGGGAAGTTGCTGAAGCTTTCTTT	TRBV25-1	TRBJ1-1	few	TRBD1
CASSYAGPNTEAFF	TGTGCCAGCAGTTACGCGGGTCCGAACACTGAAGCTTTCTTT	TRBV6-5	TRBJ1-1	few	.
CASSRDIWGYTF	TGTGCCAGCAGTCGGGACATTTGGGGCTACACCTTC	TRBV28	TRBJ1-2	.	.
CASSLGGESYYEQYF	TGTGCCAGCAGTTTGGGGGGGGAGAGCTACTACGAGCAGTACTTC	TRBV27	TRBJ2-7	few	TRBD2
CSASLLSTEAFF	TGCAGTGCTAGTTTGCTCTCCACTGAAGCTTTCTTT	TRBV20-1	TRBJ1-1	few	.
CSAKQGFENTEAFF	TGCAGTGCCAAGCAGGGTTTCGAAAACACTGAAGCTTTCTTT	TRBV20-1	TRBJ1-1	.	.
CASSIGRAYSNQPQHF	TGTGCCAGTAGTATTGGCAGGGCCTATAGCAATCAGCCCCAGCATTTT	TRBV19	TRBJ1-5	few	.
CASRGGTGVSYEQYF	TGTGCCAGCAGGGGCGGCACAGGGGTCTCCTACGAGCAGTACTTC	TRBV11-2	TRBJ2-7	.	TRBD1
CSASKGGARGGNSPLHF	TGCAGTGCTTCCAAGGGAGGTGCCCGCGGTGGGAATTCACCCCTCCACTTT	TRBV20-1	TRBJ1-6	few	.
CASSTLRGTGRGTQYF	TGTGCCAGTAGTACCCTCCGCGGGACCGGAAGGGGGACCCAGTACTTC	TRBV19	TRBJ2-5	.	.
CASSLGGWLNTEAFF	TGTGCCAGTAGTTTGGGGGGGTGGCTGAACACTGAAGCTTTCTTT	TRBV19	TRBJ1-1	.	.
CASTGTVGYEQYF	TGTGCCAGCACCGGGACTGTAGGCTACGAGCAGTACTTC	TRBV25-1	TRBJ2-7	.	.
CASSLGAGSTTDTQYF	TGTGCCAGCAGCTTAGGGGCAGGGTCGACCACAGATACGCAGTATTTT	TRBV11-2	TRBJ2-3	.	.
CASSVGQSYGELFF	TGTGCCAGCAGTGTAGGACAGTCTTACGGGGAGCTGTTTTTT	TRBV2	TRBJ2-2	.	.
CASSWPRGGGETQYF	TGTGCCAGCAGCTGGCCCAGAGGAGGGGGAGAGACCCAGTACTTC	TRBV11-3	TRBJ2-5	.	.
CASSLSMVRASGRANTGELFF	TGTGCCAGCAGTTTATCGATGGTGAGGGCTAGCGGGAGAGCGAACACCGGGGAGCTGTTTTTT	TRBV27	TRBJ2-2	.	TRBD2
CASSHPGQGLNTEAFF	TGTGCCAGCAGTCACCCGGGACAGGGTCTGAACACTGAAGCTTTCTTT	TRBV6-2/TRBV6-3	TRBJ1-1	.	TRBD1
CASSSSQPRSSYNSPLHF	TGTGCCAGTAGTTCCTCACAACCACGGAGCTCCTATAATTCACCCCTCCACTTT	TRBV19	TRBJ1-6	.	.
CSASRLAGALYQETQYF	TGCAGTGCCTCGAGACTAGCGGGAGCCCTTTACCAAGAGACCCAGTACTTC	TRBV20-1	TRBJ2-5	.	TRBD2
CASSLHVASGETQYF	TGTGCCAGCAGCTTACACGTGGCTAGCGGGGAGACCCAGTACTTC	TRBV7-2	TRBJ2-5	few	TRBD2
CASSMGGPETQYF	TGTGCCAGCAGTATGGGGGGACCCGAGACCCAGTACTTC	TRBV28	TRBJ2-5	few	.
CSAKNSRTGNYEQYF	TGCAGTGCTAAAAACTCGCGGACAGGGAACTACGAGCAGTACTTC	TRBV20-1	TRBJ2-7	.	TRBD1
CASSQVSGEGEQFF	TGCGCCAGCAGCCAAGTTTCGGGGGAGGGTGAGCAGTTCTTC	TRBV4-3	TRBJ2-1	.	TRBD2
CASSPETASYEQYF	TGTGCCAGCAGCCCAGAGACAGCTTCCTACGAGCAGTACTTC	TRBV7-9	TRBJ2-7	.	.
CASSPLGRENNRYTF	TGTGCCAGCTCACCATTGGGTAGGGAGAACAATCGCTACACCTTC	TRBV18	TRBJ1-2	.	.
CASSAGLAGADTQYF	TGTGCCAGCAGCGCCGGACTAGCGGGGGCAGATACGCAGTATTTT	TRBV27	TRBJ2-3	few	TRBD2
CASSLEGGNQPQHF	TGTGCCAGCAGTTTAGAAGGGGGCAATCAGCCCCAGCATTTT	TRBV7-9	TRBJ1-5	few	.
CASSLRGALGTEAFF	TGTGCCAGCAGCTTGCGGGGGGCACTGGGCACTGAAGCTTTCTTT	TRBV11-3	TRBJ1-1	few	.
CASSPTGMNTEAFF	TGTGCCAGTAGTCCCACAGGGATGAACACTGAAGCTTTCTTT	TRBV19	TRBJ1-1	.	.
CASSITRGTRNTGELFF	TGTGCCAGTAGTATTACCCGGGGGACTAGGAACACCGGGGAGCTGTTTTTT	TRBV19	TRBJ2-2	.	TRBD2
CAWSGGQVGSSPLHF	TGTGCCTGGAGTGGGGGACAGGTGGGCAGTTCACCCCTCCACTTT	TRBV30	TRBJ1-6	.	TRBD1
CASSLALSGRANTQYF	TGTGCCAGCAGCTTAGCGCTGAGCGGGAGGGCCAATACGCAGTATTTT	TRBV7-2	TRBJ2-3	.	TRBD2
CASSSGTSGRRVTYF	TGTGCCAGCAGTTCCGGGACTAGCGGGAGGAGGGTAACGTATTTT	TRBV28	TRBJ2-3	few	TRBD2
CASSFASGGPTETQYF	TGTGCCAGCAGCTTTGCTTCAGGGGGCCCCACAGAGACCCAGTACTTC	TRBV5-4	TRBJ2-5	.	TRBD1
CASSAQGARSNQPQHF	TGTGCCAGCAGTGCGCAGGGGGCAAGGAGCAATCAGCCCCAGCATTTT	TRBV2	TRBJ1-5	few	TRBD1
CSAHRDRTYEQYF	TGCAGTGCGCACCGGGACAGAACCTACGAGCAGTACTTC	TRBV20-1	TRBJ2-7	.	TRBD1
CASSLEGTGVRYGYTF	TGCGCCAGCAGCTTGGAAGGGACAGGGGTGCGGTATGGCTACACCTTC	TRBV5-1	TRBJ1-2	few	TRBD1
CATSREFRNEQFF	TGTGCCACCAGCAGAGAGTTTAGGAATGAGCAGTTCTTC	TRBV15	TRBJ2-1	.	.
CAIRLQGAVTRGYTF	TGTGCCATCAGGCTACAGGGCGCGGTAACTAGGGGCTACACCTTC	TRBV10-3	TRBJ1-2	.	.
CASSVEAGNTGELFF	TGTGCCAGCTCTGTTGAGGCGGGGAACACCGGGGAGCTGTTTTTT	TRBV18	TRBJ2-2	once	.